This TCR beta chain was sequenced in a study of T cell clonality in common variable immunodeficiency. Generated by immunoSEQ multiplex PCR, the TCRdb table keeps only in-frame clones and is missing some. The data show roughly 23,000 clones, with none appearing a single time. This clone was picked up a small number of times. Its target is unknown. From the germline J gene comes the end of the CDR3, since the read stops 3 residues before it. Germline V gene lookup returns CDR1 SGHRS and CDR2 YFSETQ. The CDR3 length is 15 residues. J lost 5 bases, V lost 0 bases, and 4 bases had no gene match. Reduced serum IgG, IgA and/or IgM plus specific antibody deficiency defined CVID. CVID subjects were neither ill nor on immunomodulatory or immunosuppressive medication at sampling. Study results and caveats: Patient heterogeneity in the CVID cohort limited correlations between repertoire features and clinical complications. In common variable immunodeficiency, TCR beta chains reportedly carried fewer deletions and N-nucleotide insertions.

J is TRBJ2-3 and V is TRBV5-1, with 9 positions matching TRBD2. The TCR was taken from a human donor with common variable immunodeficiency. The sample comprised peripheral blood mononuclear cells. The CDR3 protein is CASSLDSREGDTQYF. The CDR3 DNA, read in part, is TGCGCCAGCAGCTTGGATTCGCGGGAGGGAGATACG.